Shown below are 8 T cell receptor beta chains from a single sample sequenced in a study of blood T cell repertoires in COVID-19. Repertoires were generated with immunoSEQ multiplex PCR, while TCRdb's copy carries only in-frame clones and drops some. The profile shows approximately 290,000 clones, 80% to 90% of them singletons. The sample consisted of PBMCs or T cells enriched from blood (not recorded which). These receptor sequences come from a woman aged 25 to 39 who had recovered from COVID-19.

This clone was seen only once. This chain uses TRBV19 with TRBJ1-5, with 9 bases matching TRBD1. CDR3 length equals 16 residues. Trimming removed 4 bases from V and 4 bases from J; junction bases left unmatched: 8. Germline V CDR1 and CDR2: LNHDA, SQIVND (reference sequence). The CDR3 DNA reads TGTGCCAGTAGTAAGCGGACAGGGGTAGGTAATCAGCCCCAGCATTTT. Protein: CASSKRTGVGNQPQHF.

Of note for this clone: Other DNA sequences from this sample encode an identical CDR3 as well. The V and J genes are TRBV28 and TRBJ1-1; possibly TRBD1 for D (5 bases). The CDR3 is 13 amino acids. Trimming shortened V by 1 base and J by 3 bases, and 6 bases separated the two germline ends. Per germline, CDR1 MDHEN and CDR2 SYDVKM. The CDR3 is CASSLSGYTEAFF. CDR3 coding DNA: TGTGCCAGCAGTTTATCAGGGTACACTGAAGCTTTCTTT.

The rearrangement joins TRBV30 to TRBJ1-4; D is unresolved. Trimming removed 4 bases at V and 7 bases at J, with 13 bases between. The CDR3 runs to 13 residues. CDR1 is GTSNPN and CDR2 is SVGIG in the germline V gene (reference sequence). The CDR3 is CAWMESGREKLFF. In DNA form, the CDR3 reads TGTGCCTGGATGGAGTCGGGTCGTGAAAAACTGTTTTTT.

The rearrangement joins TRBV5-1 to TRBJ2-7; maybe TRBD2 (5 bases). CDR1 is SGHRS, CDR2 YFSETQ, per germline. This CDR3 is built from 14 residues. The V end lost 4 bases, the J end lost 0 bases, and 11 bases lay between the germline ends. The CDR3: CASSPGLPSYEQYF. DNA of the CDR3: TGCGCCAGCAGCCCAGGACTGCCCTCCTACGAGCAGTACTTC.

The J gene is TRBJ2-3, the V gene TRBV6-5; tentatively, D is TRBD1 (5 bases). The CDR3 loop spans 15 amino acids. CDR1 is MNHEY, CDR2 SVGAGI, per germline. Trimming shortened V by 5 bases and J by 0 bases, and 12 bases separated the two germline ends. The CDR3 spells CASSHYRSSTDTQYF. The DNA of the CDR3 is TGTGCCAGCAGTCATTACAGGAGCAGCACAGATACGCAGTATTTT.

CDR3 DNA: TGTGCCTGGAGTGTCTCTACAGGGGGGAACACTGAAGCTTTCTTT. Translation gives CAWSVSTGGNTEAFF. The chain couples TRBV30 to TRBJ1-1; the match to TRBD1 covers 8 bases. V shed 0 bases and J 1 base; nucleotides not matched to a gene: 4. Germline loops: CDR1 GTSNPN, CDR2 SVGIG (reference sequence). The CDR3 spans 15 residues.

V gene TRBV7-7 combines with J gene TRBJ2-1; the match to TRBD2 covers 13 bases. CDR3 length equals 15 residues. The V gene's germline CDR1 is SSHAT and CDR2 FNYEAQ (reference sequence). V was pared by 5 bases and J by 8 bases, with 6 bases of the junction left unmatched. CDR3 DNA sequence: TGTGCCAGCAGCCCCGGACTAGCGGGAGTTGATGAGCAGTTCTTC. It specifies CASSPGLAGVDEQFF.

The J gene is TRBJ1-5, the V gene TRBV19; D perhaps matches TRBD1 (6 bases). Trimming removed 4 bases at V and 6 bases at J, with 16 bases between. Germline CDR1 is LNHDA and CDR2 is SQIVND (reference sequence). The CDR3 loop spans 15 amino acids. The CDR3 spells CASSTKTGFAQPQHF. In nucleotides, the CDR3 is TGTGCCAGTAGTACCAAAACAGGGTTTGCTCAGCCCCAGCATTTT. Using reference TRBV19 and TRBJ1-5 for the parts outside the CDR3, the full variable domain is DGGITQSPKYLFRKEGQNVTLSCEQNLNHDAMYWYRQDPGQGLRLIYYSQIVNDFQKGDIAEGYSVSREKKESFPLTVTSAQKNPTAFYLCASSTKTGFAQPQHFGDGTRLSIL.